This T cell receptor (beta chain) was sequenced during a study of regulatory T cells in long-lasting Graves disease. Study at large: Patients with new Graves' disease had used antithyroid drugs below 3 months. Study results and caveats: TRBV28, TRBJ1-2 and TRBJ2-5 emerged as the favored segments in persistent disease. The study found persistent patients shared more public clonotypes (2,741) than new patients (just over 950).

The V gene lost 0 bases and the J gene lost 6 bases, with 15 bases spanning the gap. The germline gives CDR1 DFQATT, CDR2 SNEGSKA (reference sequence). The CDR3 consists of 14 residues. iRepertoire HTBI primers and Arm-PCR of CDR3 regions built TCR beta libraries. TCRdb independently ran MiXCR on the multiplex PCR reads; one entry per CDR3 protein. The profile shows 450,000 to 600,000 distinct CDR3 sequences, 13% of them singletons. Stated time point: newly diagnosed GD, antithyroid drugs for less than 3 months. Extracted RNA from PBMCs served as the source of the TCR library. This clonotype was counted ten times or more. Antigen specificity is unknown. These data were also reused for a study on T cells in Graves' hyperthyroidism and ophthalmopathy.

The chain uses TRBV20-1 and TRBJ2-7; D is unclear. The receptor was isolated from a man younger than 40 with Graves disease. The source was peripheral blood mononuclear cells (PBMCs), collected at new diagnosis, from a patient treated with antithyroid drugs. CDR3 coding DNA: TGCAGTGCTAGAGATTTACGAGTTGTCACCGAGCAGTACTTC. Protein product: CSARDLRVVTEQYF.